This is a list of T cell receptor beta chains from one sample in a study of PD-1 blockade in classical Hodgkin lymphoma. The table came from immunoSEQ multiplex PCR; TCRdb's copy has only in-frame clones and leaves some out. Found here are about 43,000 clones, around 70% of them singletons; the top ten hold approximately 10%. Source: peripheral blood mononuclear cells (PBMCs), taken at baseline. Every receptor here comes from a human donor with classical Hodgkin lymphoma. The CDR3 runs from the conserved cysteine through the conserved F or W. Each record gives: CDR3 length, clone size, D gene, V gene, J gene, CDR3 protein, CDR3 DNA. The D gene is left open where the match is weak. The size field is filled for only some rows; it gives once, few, many or a size class.

>13|NA|NA|TRBV28|TRBJ2-3
CASSPSAPGTQYF
TGTGCCAGCAGCCCATCTGCCCCGGGTACGCAGTATTTT
>15|NA|TRBD1|TRBV19|TRBJ1-1
CASSPGTGAYTEAFF
TGTGCCAGTAGTCCTGGGACAGGGGCCTACACTGAAGCTTTCTTT
>15|NA|TRBD1|TRBV11-3|TRBJ2-1
CASSSPGQVYNEQFF
TGTGCCAGCAGCTCCCCGGGACAGGTATACAATGAGCAGTTCTTC
>15|NA|NA|TRBV6-5|TRBJ1-2
CASSVLGGEGEGYTF
TGTGCCAGCAGCGTCTTAGGGGGGGAAGGCGAGGGCTACACCTTC
>15|NA|NA|TRBV28|TRBJ1-1
CASSLSKGGGTEAFF
TGTGCCAGCAGTTTATCGAAGGGAGGGGGCACTGAAGCTTTCTTT
>16|NA|NA|TRBV11-2|TRBJ2-1
CASSPRADSSYNEQFF
TGTGCCAGCAGCCCACGAGCGGATAGCTCCTACAATGAGCAGTTCTTC
>16|NA|TRBD2|TRBV4-2|TRBJ2-7
CASSRELGTSRREQYF
TGTGCCAGCAGCCGCGAACTCGGGACTAGTCGCAGGGAGCAGTACTTC
>14|NA|TRBD1|TRBV29-1|TRBJ1-2
CSVEGGQENYGYTF
TGCAGCGTTGAAGGGGGACAGGAAAACTATGGCTACACCTTC
>14|few|NA|TRBV5-6|TRBJ2-2
CASSFTKNTGELFF
TGTGCCAGCAGCTTCACTAAGAACACCGGGGAGCTGTTTTTT
>14|few|TRBD1|TRBV4-1|TRBJ2-7
CASSLRTGEYEQYF
TGCGCCAGCAGCCTGCGGACAGGGGAATACGAGCAGTACTTC
>16|once|NA|TRBV28|TRBJ1-4
CASSSAAGNLNEKLFF
TGTGCCAGCAGTTCGGCCGCAGGGAATTTAAATGAAAAACTGTTTTTT
>16|once|TRBD2|TRBV2|TRBJ2-3
CASSGLSGSFTDTQYF
TGTGCCAGCAGTGGTTTGAGCGGGAGTTTCACAGATACGCAGTATTTT
>15|NA|TRBD2|TRBV5-1|TRBJ2-3
CASSLTSGSGDTQYF
TGCGCCAGCAGCTTGACTAGCGGGAGTGGGGATACGCAGTATTTT
>18|NA|NA|TRBV14|TRBJ1-1
CASSHRERLAVGNTEAFF
TGTGCCAGCAGCCATCGGGAAAGACTCGCCGTTGGGAACACTGAAGCTTTCTTT
>14|NA|NA|TRBV7-9|TRBJ2-5
CASSPWGQQETQYF
TGTGCCAGCAGCCCATGGGGGCAGCAAGAGACCCAGTACTTC
>14|few|NA|TRBV5-1|TRBJ1-1
CASSFGPVNTEAFF
TGCGCCAGCAGCTTCGGACCAGTGAACACTGAAGCTTTCTTT
>11|NA|NA|TRBV29-1|TRBJ1-2
CSVAEGYGYTF
TGCAGCGTTGCTGAGGGCTATGGCTACACCTTC
>16|NA|NA|TRBV4-1|TRBJ1-5
CASSQGVQGTGQPQHF
TGCGCCAGCAGCCAAGGGGTTCAGGGAACAGGACAGCCCCAGCATTTT
>15|NA|NA|TRBV7-9|TRBJ1-1
CASSSRTALNTEAFF
TGTGCCAGCAGCTCGCGGACAGCCTTGAACACTGAAGCTTTCTTT
>14|few|TRBD2|TRBV6-1|TRBJ2-5
CASSEGGIQETQYF
TGTGCCAGCAGTGAGGGGGGGATCCAAGAGACCCAGTACTTC
>15|NA|TRBD1|TRBV6-6|TRBJ2-1
CASSFLQGVYNEQFF
TGTGCCAGCAGTTTTTTACAGGGGGTCTACAATGAGCAGTTCTTC
>16|NA|NA|TRBV28|TRBJ2-2
CASSLTSIWNTGELFF
TGTGCCAGCAGTTTAACGAGTATATGGAACACCGGGGAGCTGTTTTTT
>14|NA|TRBD1|TRBV6-4|TRBJ2-1
CASSDSTGYNEQFF
TGTGCCAGCAGTGACTCGACAGGGTACAATGAGCAGTTCTTC
>18|few|TRBD1|TRBV5-1|TRBJ1-1
CASSFGFPYQGANTEAFF
TGCGCCAGCAGCTTTGGGTTTCCATACCAGGGGGCGAACACTGAAGCTTTCTTT
>13|NA|NA|TRBV7-9|TRBJ2-2
CASSLSRTGELFF
TGTGCCAGCAGCTTATCCCGGACCGGGGAGCTGTTTTTT
>15|NA|NA|TRBV5-1|TRBJ1-2
CASSLLAGPSYGYTF
TGCGCCAGCAGCTTACTTGCAGGGCCCAGCTATGGCTACACCTTC
>13|few|TRBD1|TRBV29-1|TRBJ2-1
CSGGQGSYNEQFF
TGCAGCGGAGGACAGGGGAGTTACAATGAGCAGTTCTTC
>13|NA|NA|TRBV7-9|TRBJ1-5
CASSLTGNQPQHF
TGTGCCAGCAGCTTAACAGGAAATCAGCCCCAGCATTTT
>12|NA|NA|TRBV9|TRBJ1-6
CASSPYNSPLHF
TGTGCCAGCAGCCCTTATAATTCACCCCTCCACTTT
>13|few|NA|TRBV6-4|TRBJ2-3
CASSDSGSDTQYF
TGTGCCAGCAGTGACTCTGGGTCAGATACGCAGTATTTT
>14|NA|NA|TRBV15|TRBJ2-5
CATSSQDIEETQYF
TGTGCCACCAGCAGCCAGGACATCGAAGAGACCCAGTACTTC
>14|NA|NA|TRBV7-8|TRBJ1-5
CASSHRENNQPQHF
TGTGCCAGCAGCCACCGGGAGAACAATCAGCCCCAGCATTTT
>16|NA|TRBD2|TRBV28|TRBJ2-3
CASTRDLVAGTDTQYF
TGTGCCAGCACCCGGGACTTGGTAGCGGGGACAGATACGCAGTATTTT
>16|NA|TRBD1|TRBV5-4|TRBJ2-4
CASSPGDSLAKNIQYF
TGTGCCAGCAGCCCAGGGGACAGTCTAGCCAAAAACATTCAGTACTTC
>17|few|TRBD1|TRBV4-1|TRBJ1-1
CASSHLGQGQSDTEAFF
TGCGCCAGCAGCCACCTGGGACAGGGGCAGTCGGACACTGAAGCTTTCTTT
>16|few|NA|TRBV2|TRBJ2-7
CASSEADYGVSYEQYF
TGTGCCAGCAGTGAAGCGGACTACGGGGTCTCCTACGAGCAGTACTTC
>14|NA|TRBD1|TRBV5-6|TRBJ1-5
CASSHQGANQPQHF
TGTGCCAGCAGTCATCAGGGGGCGAATCAGCCCCAGCATTTT
>15|NA|NA|TRBV9|TRBJ1-4
CASSGGRYGGEKLFF
TGTGCCAGCAGCGGTGGTAGGTACGGGGGAGAAAAACTGTTTTTT
>17|once|NA|TRBV15|TRBJ2-7
CATSRDMGQGPSYEQYF
TGTGCCACCAGCAGAGATATGGGGCAGGGTCCGTCCTACGAGCAGTACTTC
>14|NA|NA|TRBV11-3|TRBJ2-7
CASSLDYTRHGQYF
TGTGCCAGCAGCTTAGATTACACTCGCCACGGGCAGTACTTC
>16|NA|NA|TRBV15|TRBJ1-5
CATSRGAVNSNQPQHF
TGTGCCACCAGCAGAGGGGCAGTTAATAGCAATCAGCCCCAGCATTTT
>14|NA|TRBD1|TRBV23-1|TRBJ1-2
CASPPTGVYYGYTF
TGCGCCAGCCCTCCTACAGGGGTGTACTATGGCTACACCTTC
>16|NA|NA|TRBV27|TRBJ2-2
CASSFLQATRTGELFF
TGTGCCAGCAGTTTTTTGCAGGCCACGCGAACCGGGGAGCTGTTTTTT
>15|few|NA|TRBV2|TRBJ2-7
CASLDDNRSSYEQYF
TGTGCCAGTTTGGATGACAACCGGAGCTCCTACGAGCAGTACTTC
>13|NA|NA|TRBV29-1|TRBJ1-1
CSVAPGGFTEAFF
TGCAGCGTGGCGCCCGGCGGATTCACTGAAGCTTTCTTT
>16|NA|NA|TRBV6-6|TRBJ1-3
CASSKNRLEWQNTIYF
TGTGCCAGCAGCAAAAACAGGCTCGAGTGGCAAAACACCATATATTTT
>16|NA|NA|TRBV2|TRBJ1-5
CASSNTGSDSNQPQHF
TGTGCCAGCAGTAATACAGGGTCTGATAGCAATCAGCCCCAGCATTTT